The text below deals with one T cell receptor (beta chain). In the source study's methods: Amplifying reference gene primers gave estimates of nucleated cell counts. Profiled with immunoSEQ multiplex PCR; TCRdb holds only in-frame clones, not every one. V and J calls plus clone size are reproduced from that table; the DNA served to infer D and trimming. Of about 210,000 clones in the sample, 80% to 90% were seen once. The data derive from a study of blood T cell repertoires in COVID-19. At the level of the study: The United States, Italy and Spain were the sources of the acute and convalescent COVID-19 samples. PBMCs, B-cell-depleted T cells, or T cells provided the cDNA or gDNA that made up the material.

This CDR3 contains 15 residues. Trimming shortened V by 6 bases and J by 4 bases, and 18 bases separated the two germline ends. CDR1 and CDR2 (germline): ENHRY, SYGVKD. The sample comprised peripheral blood. The receptor was derived from a man between 45 and 60 years old with active or convalescent COVID-19. The chain recombines TRBV10-3 with TRBJ1-2; maybe TRBD1 (5 bases). CDR3 in amino acids: CAIRDRDSGVYGYTF. The CDR3 DNA reads as TGTGCCATCAGAGACCGGGACTCGGGGGTCTATGGCTACACCTTC.